The subject of this entry is one T cell receptor beta chain. The data were obtained in a study of cytomegalovirus exposure and HLA in healthy donors. The germline V gene has CDR1 SGHRS and CDR2 YFSETQ. With V trimmed by 0 bases and J by 2 bases, 4 bases remained unmatched. The CDR3 extends over 15 amino acids. This PCR relied on a set of 60 Vbeta primers and 13 Jbeta primers. TCRdb's copy holds only in-frame clones and misses some; the assay was immunoSEQ multiplex PCR. The sample has around 150,000 clones; 70% to 80% are singletons. The TCR was taken from a female donor in good health and CMV-seropositive. Sequenced material: PBMCs. The chain combines TRBV5-1 with TRBJ2-7, with 8 bases matching TRBD1. The CDR3 region has the DNA TGCGCCAGCAGCTTGGCTACAGGGGGGACCTACGAGCAGTACTTC. Translating it yields CASSLATGGTYEQYF.